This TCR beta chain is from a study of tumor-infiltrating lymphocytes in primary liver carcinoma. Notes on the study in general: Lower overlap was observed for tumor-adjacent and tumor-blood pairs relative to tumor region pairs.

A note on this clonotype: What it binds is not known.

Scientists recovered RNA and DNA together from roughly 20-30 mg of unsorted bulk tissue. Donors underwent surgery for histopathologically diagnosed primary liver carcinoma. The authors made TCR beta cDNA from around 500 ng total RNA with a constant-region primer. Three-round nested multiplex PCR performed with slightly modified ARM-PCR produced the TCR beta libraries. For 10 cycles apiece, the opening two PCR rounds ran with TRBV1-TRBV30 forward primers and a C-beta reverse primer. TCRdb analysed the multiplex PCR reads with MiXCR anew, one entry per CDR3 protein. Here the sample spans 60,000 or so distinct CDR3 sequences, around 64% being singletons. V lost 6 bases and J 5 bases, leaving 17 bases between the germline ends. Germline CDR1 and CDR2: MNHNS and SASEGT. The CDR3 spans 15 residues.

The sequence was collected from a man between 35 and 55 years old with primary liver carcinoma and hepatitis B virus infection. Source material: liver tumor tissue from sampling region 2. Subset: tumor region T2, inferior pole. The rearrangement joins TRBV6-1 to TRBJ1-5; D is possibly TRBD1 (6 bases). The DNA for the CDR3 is TGTGCCAGCAGAGTAATTGAGGGGGGCTATCAGCCCCAGCATTTT. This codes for CASRVIEGGYQPQHF.